These 27 T cell receptor beta chains came from one sample sequenced in a study of cytomegalovirus exposure and HLA in healthy donors. 60 Vbeta and 13 Jbeta primers were used in PCR. The assay was immunoSEQ multiplex PCR, and TCRdb's table has in-frame clones only and misses some. The sample carries 90,000 to 150,000 clones, approximately 76% recorded once. Sequenced material: PBMCs. These receptors were obtained from a man aged 45-65 years in good health and CMV-seropositive.

This clone was detected a few times. J is TRBJ2-3 and V is TRBV5-5, with D perhaps TRBD2 (6 bases). The CDR3 sequence is 14 residues long. V was clipped by 1 base and J by 6 bases, with 12 bases between them. The germline CDR1 and CDR2 sequences are SGHKS and YYEKEE (reference sequence). The CDR3 protein is CASSLRRVGDTQYF. For the CDR3, the DNA is TGTGCCAGCAGCTTGAGGAGGGTAGGCGATACGCAGTATTTT.

J is TRBJ1-2 and V is TRBV6-6; weak D call: TRBD1 (6 bases). This CDR3 has 13 amino acids. The germline gives CDR1 MNHNY, CDR2 SVGAGI (reference sequence). The ends were cut back, 1 base at V and 7 bases at J, with 10 bases in the middle. The CDR3 loop is CASSYWQDSGYTF. In nucleotides, the CDR3 is TGTGCCAGCAGTTACTGGCAGGACAGTGGCTACACCTTC.

The gene calls are TRBV5-1 and TRBJ1-1, with 8 bases that match TRBD1. This CDR3 has 16 amino acids. V shed 1 base and J 1 base; nucleotides not matched to a gene: 6. From germline, CDR1 is SGHRS and CDR2 YFSETQ. The CDR3 loop reads CASSLSRTGRNTEAFF. The CDR3 DNA follows: TGCGCCAGCAGCTTGTCCCGGACAGGGAGGAACACTGAAGCTTTCTTT.

This clone has just a few counts. The rearrangement links TRBV6-1 to TRBJ2-7; 8 bases are a match to TRBD2. The V segment lost 6 bases and the J segment 0 bases; nucleotides outside the gene matches: 1. The CDR3 has 13 residues. Germline CDR1 MNHNS, CDR2 SASEGT. CDR3: CASRAGGSYEQYF. CDR3 sequence (DNA): TGTGCCAGCAGGGCGGGGGGCTCCTACGAGCAGTACTTC.

The chain is built from TRBV6-6 and TRBJ1-1; D is possibly TRBD1 (5 bases). CDR3 length: 11 residues. V was trimmed by 6 bases and J by 8 bases, leaving 10 bases between them. The germline CDR1 and CDR2 sequences are MNHNY and SVGAGI (reference sequence). The CDR3 here is CASSSDREAFF. The CDR3 DNA is TGTGCCAGCAGCTCAGACAGAGAAGCTTTCTTT.

This clone was detected only a few times. The gene calls are TRBV28 and TRBJ2-7; 7 bases fit TRBD2. Germline V gives CDR1 MDHEN, CDR2 SYDVKM. With 1 base clipped from V and 4 bases from J, the junction kept 4 bases outside the gene matches. There are 14 residues in the CDR3. CDR3 sequence: CASSLSREGYEQYF. CDR3 DNA: TGTGCCAGCAGTTTATCCAGGGAGGGATACGAGCAGTACTTC.

The chain is built from TRBV9 and TRBJ1-3; D possibly corresponds to TRBD1 (6 bases). This CDR3 spans 15 amino acids. Germline CDR1 and CDR2: SGDLS and YYNGEE. V lost 4 bases to trimming and J lost 3 bases, with 14 bases between them. CDR3 amino acids: CASSPWTDVGNTIYF. CDR3 DNA: TGTGCCAGCAGCCCCTGGACAGACGTTGGAAACACCATATATTTT.

V gene TRBV11-3 combines with J gene TRBJ2-1, with 7 bases aligning to TRBD2. CDR1 SGHNT and CDR2 YENEEA come from the germline V gene. V trimming: 4 bases; J trimming: 8 bases; junction bases outside the gene matches: 11. The CDR3 is 15 amino acids. In DNA, the CDR3 is TGTGCCAGCAGCTCATCAGCGGGGCGGACGGATGAGCAGTTCTTC. This sequence encodes CASSSSAGRTDEQFF.

In its sample, this clone was seen a few times. The chain joins TRBV5-1 to TRBJ2-1, with 8 bases fitting TRBD2. From germline, CDR1 is SGHRS and CDR2 YFSETQ. This CDR3 comprises 15 residues. V was pared by 3 bases and J by 2 bases, with 4 bases of the junction left unmatched. CDR3 bases: TGCGCCAGCAGCTCAACTAGCGGTACCTACAATGAGCAGTTCTTC. It yields the protein CASSSTSGTYNEQFF.

The V call is TRBV9, the J call TRBJ2-7, with 8 bases aligning to TRBD1. V was pared by 5 bases and J by 2 bases, with 3 bases of the junction left unmatched. The CDR3 runs 13 residues. Per germline, CDR1 SGDLS and CDR2 YYNGEE. Here the CDR3 reads CASSPGGTYEQYF. As DNA, the CDR3 is TGTGCCAGCAGTCCAGGGGGCACCTACGAGCAGTACTTC.

The chain recombines TRBV9 with TRBJ2-1, with D maybe TRBD2 (6 bases). Germline loops: CDR1 SGDLS, CDR2 YYNGEE. V was cut by 0 bases and J by 7 bases, with 8 bases left in between. There are 13 residues in the CDR3. The CDR3 here is CASSVERANEQFF. The CDR3 DNA follows: TGTGCCAGCAGCGTAGAGCGGGCTAATGAGCAGTTCTTC.

This chain connects TRBV5-6 to TRBJ1-1; maybe TRBD1 (6 bases). The CDR3 has 14 amino acids. V lost 0 bases, J lost 5 bases, and 11 bases lay in between. Per germline, CDR1 SGHDT and CDR2 YYEEEE. CDR3 in DNA: TGTGCCAGCAGCTTGGTACAGGGCTATACTGAAGCTTTCTTT. Translation gives CASSLVQGYTEAFF.

The genes are TRBV28 and TRBJ2-5; 9 bases are a match to TRBD1. V lost 3 bases and J lost 3; bases outside the gene matches: 8. Per the germline V gene, CDR1 is MDHEN and CDR2 is SYDVKM. This CDR3 contains 16 residues. The CDR3 protein is CASSFRLRDREETQYF. CDR3 nucleotides: TGTGCCAGCAGTTTTCGTCTGCGGGACAGGGAAGAGACCCAGTACTTC.

This clone was counted a single time. The CDR3: CASSPQVLGGVEQYF. The DNA of the CDR3 is TGTGCCAGCTCACCACAGGTACTAGGGGGTGTCGAGCAGTACTTC. V gene TRBV18 combines with J gene TRBJ2-7, with D possibly TRBD1 on 6 matching bases. This CDR3 is built from 15 residues. The germline V and J ends were trimmed by 1 base and 6 bases, with 16 bases remaining between them. CDR1 is KGHSH, CDR2 LQKENI, per germline. The full variable domain, its missing parts supplied by reference TRBV18 and TRBJ2-7, is NAGVMQNPRHLVRRRGQEARLRCSPMKGHSHVYWYRQLPEEGLKFMVYLQKENIIDESGMPKERFSAEFPKEGPSILRIQQVVRGDSAAYFCASSPQVLGGVEQYFGPGTRLTVT.

In its sample, this clone was seen once. V is TRBV5-1 and J is TRBJ2-5, with TRBD1 matching 8 bases. Germline V CDR1 and CDR2: SGHRS, YFSETQ. Germline trimming cut 0 bases from V and 5 bases from J; bases unmatched to any gene: 6. CDR3 size: 15 residues. This chain's CDR3 is CASSLARTGTETQYF. The CDR3 DNA is TGCGCCAGCAGCTTGGCCAGGACAGGGACCGAGACCCAGTACTTC.

This clone was seen only once. The chain has TRBV4-3 and TRBJ2-7; 10 bases line up with TRBD1. Trimming removed 0 bases from V and 3 bases from J; junction bases left unmatched: 2. Per germline, CDR1 LGHNA and CDR2 YSLEER. This CDR3 is 15 amino acids long. CDR3 DNA sequence: TGCGCCAGCAGCCAAGACAGGGACAGGGGCTACGAGCAGTACTTC. Translating gives CASSQDRDRGYEQYF.

The chain is built from TRBV19 and TRBJ2-3; TRBD2 matches 8 bases. The V gene end was trimmed by 7 bases and the J gene end by 5 bases; junction bases not matched to a gene: 8. Germline CDR1 reads LNHDA; CDR2 reads SQIVND (reference sequence). The CDR3 is made up of 14 amino acids. CDR3 amino acids: CASTPRGAVDTQYF. In DNA, the CDR3 is TGTGCCAGTACTCCGCGGGGGGCCGTAGATACGCAGTATTTT. The full variable domain, with the rest looked up from reference TRBV19 and TRBJ2-3, is DGGITQSPKYLFRKEGQNVTLSCEQNLNHDAMYWYRQDPGQGLRLIYYSQIVNDFQKGDIAEGYSVSREKKESFPLTVTSAQKNPTAFYLCASTPRGAVDTQYFGPGTRLTVL.

The V call is TRBV5-3, the J call TRBJ2-5, with 9 nucleotides matching TRBD1. The tail of the sequence fits TRBJ2-7 better, so the J call may be wrong. TRBV5-3 is noted as an ORF with a role that remains uncertain. CDR3 length: 15 residues. The CDR3, as DNA: TGTGCCAGAAGCTTGTCCGGACAGGGGAGCTACGAGCAGTACTTC. Protein: CARSLSGQGSYEQYF.

This clone was seen a few times. V is TRBV5-6 and J is TRBJ2-3, with D unclear. The V end was cut by 2 bases, the J end by 4 bases, with 5 bases between. Germline CDR1 SGHDT, CDR2 YYEEEE. This CDR3 has 12 amino acids. The CDR3 coding sequence is TGTGCCAGCAGCTTTCAGGCAGATACGCAGTATTTT. It translates to CASSFQADTQYF.

The genes are TRBV2 and TRBJ2-7; 13 bases fit TRBD2. With 7 bases clipped from V and 6 bases from J, the junction kept 9 bases outside the gene matches. Germline CDR1 SNHLY, CDR2 FYNNEI. This CDR3 is 15 amino acids long. The CDR3 DNA follows: TGTGCCAGCACCGGACTAGCGGGAGAGGCTTCCGAGCAGTACTTC. Encoded protein: CASTGLAGEASEQYF.

The J gene is TRBJ2-1, the V gene TRBV19; 7 bases align to TRBD1. V lost 5 bases and J lost 4; bases outside the gene matches: 2. The CDR3 spans 13 residues. CDR1 and CDR2 (germline): LNHDA, SQIVND (reference sequence). CDR3 in DNA: TGTGCCAGTAGTGTGGGACAGTACAATGAGCAGTTCTTC. Protein product: CASSVGQYNEQFF.

The CDR3 DNA follows: TGTGCCAGTAGTATGACTCCCCCGGACAGGGGGGAGGAAAAACTGTTTTTT. Translating it yields CASSMTPPDRGEEKLFF. This sequence joins TRBV19 and TRBJ1-4; TRBD1 matches 10 bases. Germline V gene data show CDR1 as LNHDA and CDR2 as SQIVND (reference sequence). CDR3 size: 17 residues. The V segment lost 3 bases and the J segment 8 bases; nucleotides outside the gene matches: 12.

The chain employs TRBV5-8 and TRBJ1-5, with 7 bases lining up with TRBD1. The CDR3 runs 15 residues. V gave up 6 bases and J gave up 3 bases; unmatched junction bases: 9. Germline V gene lookup returns CDR1 SGHTS and CDR2 YDEGEE. This CDR3 is CASTPGQKINQPQHF. The CDR3, as DNA: TGTGCCAGCACCCCGGGACAGAAGATCAATCAGCCCCAGCATTTT.

This clone was found once. The chain carries TRBV11-3 and TRBJ2-3; TRBD1 might be the D (6 bases). V shed 0 bases and J shed 0 bases, with 7 bases lying between them. Germline V gene lookup returns CDR1 SGHNT and CDR2 YENEEA. The CDR3 consists of 15 residues. Here the CDR3 DNA reads TGTGCCAGCAGCTTAGATGGACAGAGCACAGATACGCAGTATTTT. It specifies CASSLDGQSTDTQYF.

The chain has TRBV13 and TRBJ1-2, with D tentatively TRBD1 (6 bases). Germline-derived CDR1 and CDR2 are PRHDT and FYEKMQ (reference sequence). Trimming left V 5 bases short and J 4 bases short, with 20 bases between. The CDR3 runs to 16 residues. The CDR3 reads CASSVRGSPRPYGYTF. DNA of the CDR3: TGTGCCAGCAGCGTAAGGGGGAGCCCGCGTCCCTATGGCTACACCTTC.

The rearrangement joins TRBV7-7 to TRBJ2-7; 7 bases match TRBD1. This CDR3 is built from 13 residues. The V gene end was trimmed by 3 bases and the J gene end by 7 bases; junction bases not matched to a gene: 6. The V gene's germline CDR1 is SSHAT and CDR2 FNYEAQ (reference sequence). CDR3 residues: CASSFRQGQEQYF. The CDR3 DNA sequence: TGTGCCAGCAGCTTTCGACAGGGTCAGGAGCAGTACTTC.

This chain uses TRBV5-1 with TRBJ2-3, with no clear D. The germline V gene encodes CDR1 SGHRS and CDR2 YFSETQ. The CDR3 consists of 13 residues. Trimming took 2 bases from V and 5 from J, leaving 9 bases between them. The CDR3 DNA reads as TGCGCCAGCAGCTTAACAGCCGAAGATACGCAGTATTTT. Its protein is CASSLTAEDTQYF.